These 20 T cell receptor beta chains share one sample of origin, sequenced in a study of shared clonotypes between healthy human individuals. Assay used: immunoSEQ multiplex PCR; TCRdb lists only in-frame clones, some missing. The sample yields fewer than 600,000 clones, more than 65% seen once. The sequenced sample consisted of PBMCs. These receptors were obtained from a woman aged 40 to 49 in good health. Some clones in this sample may be carry-over from other donors' samples.

The chain uses TRBV28 and TRBJ2-2; the D gene is possibly TRBD1 (6 bases). Germline V lookup: CDR1 MDHEN, CDR2 SYDVKM. This CDR3 is 13 amino acids long. V was cut by 11 bases and J by 0 bases, with 10 bases left in between. The CDR3 spells CAEGQPNTGELFF. The CDR3 DNA is TGTGCCGAAGGACAGCCGAACACCGGGGAGCTGTTTTTT.

The gene calls are TRBV4-2 and TRBJ2-3; no firm D call. The germline V gene has CDR1 LGHNA and CDR2 YNFKEQ. The CDR3 has 17 amino acids. V was pared by 5 bases and J by 1 base, with 19 bases between. The CDR3 region is CASSSSGSGRGTDTQYF. The CDR3 nucleotides read TGTGCCAGCAGCTCTTCCGGGTCCGGTAGGGGCACAGATACGCAGTATTTT.

The chain links TRBV28 to TRBJ2-7; TRBD2 agrees at 10 bases. V lost 10 bases, J lost 9 bases, and 15 bases stayed unmatched. Germline CDR1 reads MDHEN; CDR2 reads SYDVKM. The CDR3 runs 14 residues. The CDR3 here is CATRPGLASAAQYF. In DNA, the CDR3 is TGTGCCACCCGACCGGGACTAGCGAGTGCGGCGCAGTACTTC.

In regard to this clone: The sample carries other DNA sequences with the same CDR3. V gene TRBV19 combines with J gene TRBJ2-1; possible D gene TRBD2, 6 bases. Per germline, CDR1 LNHDA and CDR2 SQIVND (reference sequence). The CDR3 length is 15 residues. V lost 3 bases to trimming and J lost 3 bases, with 12 bases between them. The CDR3 DNA follows: TGTGCCAGTAGTATTGGAGGGTCCGTCTACAATGAGCAGTTCTTC. Translated, it gives CASSIGGSVYNEQFF.

In its sample, this clone was seen once. The chain has TRBV29-1 and TRBJ2-7; TRBD2 agrees at 7 bases. The CDR3 is made up of 13 amino acids. V was pared by 1 base and J by 2 bases, with 2 bases of the junction left unmatched. CDR1 is SQVTM, CDR2 ANQGSEA, per germline. CDR3 residues: CSVEGEGTYEQYF. CDR3 in DNA: TGCAGCGTTGAAGGGGAGGGAACCTACGAGCAGTACTTC.

The rearrangement joins TRBV7-9 to TRBJ1-2; D remains unclear. Trimming left V 0 bases short and J 7 bases short, with 15 bases between. The CDR3 has 15 residues. CDR1 is SEHNR, CDR2 FQNEAQ, per germline (reference sequence). The CDR3 DNA is TGTGCCAGCAGCTTAGCACACGGGTCCAATGGTGGCTACACCTTC. Translation gives CASSLAHGSNGGYTF.

The rearrangement joins TRBV4-3 to TRBJ2-5; D is possibly TRBD1 (6 bases). Germline CDR1 is LGHNA and CDR2 is YSLEER. The ends were cut back, 3 bases at V and 1 base at J, with 9 bases in the middle. The CDR3 consists of 14 residues. CDR3 nucleotides: TGCGCCAGCAGCCAGGACAGTTTCCAAGAGACCCAGTACTTC. Protein product: CASSQDSFQETQYF.

Written as DNA, the CDR3 is TGTGCCAGTAGATCCCCGGGACTTACAGATACGCAGTATTTT. Translation gives CASRSPGLTDTQYF. The J gene is TRBJ2-3, the V gene TRBV19; TRBD2 might be the D (6 bases). V was pared by 6 bases and J by 3 bases, with 13 bases between. Looked up from germline, CDR1 is LNHDA and CDR2 is SQIVND (reference sequence). CDR3 length equals 14 residues. The variable domain in full, completed from reference TRBV19 and TRBJ2-3, reads DGGITQSPKYLFRKEGQNVTLSCEQNLNHDAMYWYRQDPGQGLRLIYYSQIVNDFQKGDIAEGYSVSREKKESFPLTVTSAQKNPTAFYLCASRSPGLTDTQYFGPGTRLTVL.

The rearrangement joins TRBV28 to TRBJ1-1; TRBD1 matches at 9 bases. There are 14 residues in the CDR3. The V and J ends lost 6 bases and 4 bases, in that order; junction bases with no gene match: 6. Germline values: CDR1 MDHEN, CDR2 SYDVKM. CDR3 sequence reads: CASSPGQGVTEAFF. The CDR3 bases are TGTGCCAGCAGCCCGGGACAGGGTGTCACTGAAGCTTTCTTT.

CDR3 nucleotides: TGTGCCAGCAGCCAAGGTAGCGGGAGGGGGAATGAGCAGTTCTTC. The encoded protein is CASSQGSGRGNEQFF. V and J are TRBV7-8 and TRBJ2-1, with TRBD2 identical over 11 bases. The V and J ends lost 5 bases and 7 bases, in that order; junction bases with no gene match: 7. Germline CDR1 is SGHVS and CDR2 is FQNEAQ. The CDR3 has 15 amino acids.

The chain has TRBV28 and TRBJ2-6, with TRBD1 identical over 10 bases. After removal of 6 bases from V and 0 bases from J, the junction contained 5 bases not matched to a gene. Germline CDR1 MDHEN, CDR2 SYDVKM. CDR3 length: 17 residues. As DNA, the CDR3 is TGTGCCAGCAGGGGGGGACAGGGGACCTCTGGGGCCAACGTCCTGACTTTC. The encoded protein is CASRGGQGTSGANVLTF.

This clone was detected once. Other nucleotide sequences in the sample specify the same CDR3. This chain joins TRBV5-1 and TRBJ1-5; TRBD1 might be the D (6 bases). The CDR3 runs 14 residues. Germline CDR1 SGHRS, CDR2 YFSETQ. Trimming took off 4 bases at V and 2 bases at J, with 10 bases between the two ends. CDR3 DNA: TGCGCCAGCAGCCTACAGGGAGGCAATCAGCCCCAGCATTTT. This codes for CASSLQGGNQPQHF.

This clone has a handful of counts. The chain carries TRBV5-1 and TRBJ2-1; tentative D call: TRBD2 (6 bases). The CDR3 is made up of 15 amino acids. Looked up from germline, CDR1 is SGHRS and CDR2 is YFSETQ. Between the trimmed V and J ends, which lost 5 bases and 4 bases, there was a span of 16 bases. The CDR3 sequence: CASSRDSKPYNEQFF. DNA of the CDR3: TGCGCCAGCAGTCGGGACTCCAAACCTTACAATGAGCAGTTCTTC.

This clone was recorded many times. This chain joins TRBV19 and TRBJ2-7; D is unclear. Trimming shortened V by 4 bases and J by 0 bases, and 16 bases separated the two germline ends. CDR1 is LNHDA, CDR2 SQIVND, per germline (reference sequence). This CDR3 has 16 amino acids. CDR3 loop: CASSTIPTPGSYEQYF. CDR3 sequence (DNA): TGTGCCAGTAGTACCATCCCCACGCCGGGCTCCTACGAGCAGTACTTC.

This clone was found once. V is TRBV27 and J is TRBJ1-2; no clear D. The germline V and J ends were trimmed by 3 bases and 0 bases, with 5 bases remaining between them. Germline V gene sequence: CDR1 MNHEY, CDR2 SMNVEV (reference sequence). This CDR3 contains 13 residues. The CDR3 DNA reads as TGTGCCAGCAGTTTTGTTCCTAACTATGGCTACACCTTC. It specifies CASSFVPNYGYTF.

The rearrangement links TRBV11-1 to TRBJ2-2; 8 bases map to TRBD2. This CDR3 comprises 15 residues. Germline CDR1 reads SGHAT; CDR2 reads FQDESV (reference sequence). Unmatched junction bases numbered 10, after V lost 8 bases and J lost 5 bases. The CDR3: CASGSRLALTGELFF. CDR3 DNA sequence: TGTGCCAGCGGCAGTCGACTAGCGCTTACCGGGGAGCTGTTTTTT.

The chain recombines TRBV5-4 with TRBJ2-1; 7 bases fit TRBD2. CDR1 is SGHNT and CDR2 is YYREEE in the germline V gene (reference sequence). This CDR3 is 14 amino acids long. With V trimmed by 4 bases and J by 5 bases, 6 bases remained unmatched. CDR3 sequence: CASSPPREHNEQFF. In DNA, the CDR3 is TGTGCCAGCAGCCCCCCGCGGGAGCACAATGAGCAGTTCTTC.

J is TRBJ2-1 and V is TRBV6-1; the D call may be TRBD1 or TRBD2 (6 bases each). CDR3 length: 14 amino acids. CDR1 and CDR2 from the germline V gene are MNHNS and SASEGT. V was trimmed by 6 bases and J by 4 bases, leaving 13 bases between them. CDR3 loop: CASRDQGRYNEQFF. The CDR3 bases are TGTGCCAGCAGAGACCAGGGGAGGTACAATGAGCAGTTCTTC.

This sequence joins TRBV5-1 and TRBJ1-4; D gene unclear. CDR3 length: 14 amino acids. The V gene lost 0 bases and the J gene lost 8 bases, with 11 bases spanning the gap. In germline, CDR1 is SGHRS, CDR2 YFSETQ. This chain's CDR3 is CASSLESLGEKLFF. The CDR3 DNA reads as TGCGCCAGCAGCTTGGAATCGCTTGGGGAAAAACTGTTTTTT.

The rearrangement links TRBV11-1 to TRBJ1-3; 7 nucleotides agree with TRBD1. The germline V gene has CDR1 SGHAT and CDR2 FQDESV (reference sequence). The CDR3 spans 14 residues. The V gene end was trimmed by 8 bases and the J gene end by 2 bases; junction bases not matched to a gene: 6. CDR3 amino acids: CASGGQAPGNTIYF. Here the CDR3 DNA reads TGTGCCAGCGGAGGACAGGCCCCTGGAAACACCATATATTTT. Full variable domain (rest looked up from reference TRBV11-1 and TRBJ1-3): EAEVAQSPRYKITEKSQAVAFWCDPISGHATLYWYRQILGQGPELLVQFQDESVVDDSQLPKDRFSAERLKGVDSTLKIQPAELGDSAMYLCASGGQAPGNTIYFGEGSWLTVV.